Described below is a single T cell receptor beta chain sequence and its context. The target antigen is unknown. This entry belongs to a study of cytomegalovirus exposure and HLA in healthy donors. V was cut by 3 bases and J by 9 bases, with 15 bases left in between. Germline CDR1 MNHEY, CDR2 SMNVEV (reference sequence). CDR3 length: 14 amino acids. Study findings and constraints: Beyond CMV serostatus, there was no information to go on about immune exposure.

With 60 Vbeta and 13 Jbeta primers, the PCR was carried out. Clones were sequenced by immunoSEQ multiplex PCR, and TCRdb holds only the in-frame ones, with some missing. The table includes about 190,000 clones, 70% to 75% detected once. This clonotype originated in a woman aged 30 to 39 in good health and CMV-seropositive. The sample taken for sequencing was PBMCs. V gene TRBV27 combines with J gene TRBJ1-3; D is uncertain. The CDR3 DNA follows: TGTGCCAGCAGTTTCGGTGCTTTCGGGAGCACCATATATTTT. The encoded protein is CASSFGAFGSTIYF.